What follows is one T cell receptor beta chain and its context. Its specificity is not known. The source of the sample is a study of T cells expressing NK-cell markers. Study in general: Sorted CD3+CD56+NKG2C+, CD3+CD56+NKG2C- and CD3+CD56-NKG2C+ T-cell subsets were beta-chain profiled. Of eight sequenced donors, seven were HCMV-seropositive and one HCMV-seronegative.

The CDR3 is 15 amino acids. CDR1 is SGHNT, CDR2 YENEEA, per germline. Study findings and constraints: Clones of NKG2C+ T cells that had expanded were of unclear HCMV specificity.

UMIs were included in TCR beta cDNA generated by 5'RACE template switching. Following a re-call of the 5' RACE reads, TCRdb has one entry per CDR3 protein and lacks DNA. The specimen's table records 500,000 to 700,000 distinct CDR3 sequences. Sequences were obtained from blood T cells: a sorted CD56 or NKG2C T cell subset, CD4+ or CD8+ T cells, or bulk PBMC T cells (not recorded which). This sequence was found in a man younger than 35 in good health. The V call is TRBV11-3, the J call TRBJ2-1. This CDR3 is CASSLDSERRNEQFF.